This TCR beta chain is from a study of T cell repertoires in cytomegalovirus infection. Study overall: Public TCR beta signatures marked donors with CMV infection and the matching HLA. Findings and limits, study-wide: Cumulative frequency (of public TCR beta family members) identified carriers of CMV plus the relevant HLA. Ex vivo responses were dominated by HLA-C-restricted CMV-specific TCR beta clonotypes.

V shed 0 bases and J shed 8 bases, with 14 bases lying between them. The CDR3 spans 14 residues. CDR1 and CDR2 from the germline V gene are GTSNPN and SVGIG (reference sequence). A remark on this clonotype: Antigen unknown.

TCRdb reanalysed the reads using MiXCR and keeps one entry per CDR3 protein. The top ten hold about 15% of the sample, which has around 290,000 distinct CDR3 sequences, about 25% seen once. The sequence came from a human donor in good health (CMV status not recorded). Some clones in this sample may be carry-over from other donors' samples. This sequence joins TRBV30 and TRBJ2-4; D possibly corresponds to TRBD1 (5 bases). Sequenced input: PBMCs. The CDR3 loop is CAWSVMVGRDIQYF. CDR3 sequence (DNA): TGTGCCTGGAGTGTAATGGTGGGGCGAGACATTCAGTACTTC.